A selection of T cell receptor beta chains follows, all from one sample in a study of blood T cell repertoires in COVID-19. Assay: immunoSEQ multiplex PCR; the TCRdb copy retains only in-frame clones and omits some. The sample lists 130,000 to 150,000 clones, around 90% occurring once. Material for sequencing was peripheral blood. Every receptor here comes from a woman aged 45 to 65 with acute or convalescent COVID-19. Each CDR3 is given with its conserved first and last residue. Each record gives: clone size, D gene, CDR3 length, J gene, V gene, CDR3 protein, CDR3 DNA. The D gene is left open where the match is weak. Clone size is given for some rows only: seen once, a few or many times, or a class if the clone is expanded.

clone_size: once
d_call: NA
cdr3_length: 15
j_call: TRBJ1-1
v_call: TRBV4-2
cdr3_aa: CASSQDRRRDTEAFF
cdr3_nt: TGTGCCAGCAGCCAAGATAGAAGGAGGGACACTGAAGCTTTCTTT

clone_size: NA
d_call: TRBD1
cdr3_length: 10
j_call: TRBJ1-2
v_call: TRBV5-1
cdr3_aa: CASSWDSPTF
cdr3_nt: TGCGCCAGCAGCTGGGACAGCCCCACCTTC

clone_size: NA
d_call: TRBD2
cdr3_length: 18
j_call: TRBJ2-1
v_call: TRBV11-2
cdr3_aa: CASSLDRVGTSGYNEQFF
cdr3_nt: TGTGCCAGCAGCTTAGATCGGGTCGGGACTAGCGGTTACAATGAGCAGTTCTTC

clone_size: NA
d_call: NA
cdr3_length: 16
j_call: TRBJ1-5
v_call: TRBV18
cdr3_aa: CASSERGGGGNQPQHF
cdr3_nt: TGTGCCAGCTCAGAAAGAGGAGGGGGGGGCAATCAGCCCCAGCATTTT

clone_size: NA
d_call: NA
cdr3_length: 14
j_call: TRBJ1-1
v_call: TRBV21-1
cdr3_aa: CASSGRGASTEAFF
cdr3_nt: TGTGCCAGCAGTGGGCGGGGGGCGAGCACTGAAGCTTTCTTT

clone_size: NA
d_call: NA
cdr3_length: 13
j_call: TRBJ1-5
v_call: TRBV12-3/TRBV12-4
cdr3_aa: CASSLGEVQPQHF
cdr3_nt: TGTGCCAGCAGTTTAGGCGAAGTTCAGCCCCAGCATTTT

clone_size: NA
d_call: NA
cdr3_length: 14
j_call: TRBJ2-1
v_call: TRBV7-3
cdr3_aa: CASSADRRNNEQFF
cdr3_nt: TGTGCCAGCAGCGCCGACAGGAGGAACAATGAGCAGTTCTTC

clone_size: NA
d_call: TRBD1
cdr3_length: 15
j_call: TRBJ1-3
v_call: TRBV6-5
cdr3_aa: CASRVDRSSGNTIYF
cdr3_nt: TGTGCCAGCAGGGTGGACAGGAGCTCTGGAAACACCATATATTTT

clone_size: NA
d_call: NA
cdr3_length: 15
j_call: TRBJ1-1
v_call: TRBV5-1
cdr3_aa: CASSPMETGNTEAFF
cdr3_nt: TGCGCCAGCAGCCCGATGGAGACAGGGAACACTGAAGCTTTCTTT

clone_size: few
d_call: TRBD1
cdr3_length: 14
j_call: TRBJ2-7
v_call: TRBV27
cdr3_aa: CASSLYEGGQGLRF
cdr3_nt: TGTGCCAGCAGTTTATACGAAGGGGGACAGGGTCTTCGCTTC

clone_size: NA
d_call: NA
cdr3_length: 14
j_call: TRBJ1-1
v_call: TRBV5-1
cdr3_aa: CASSLARTNTEAFF
cdr3_nt: TGCGCCAGCAGCTTGGCGAGGACAAACACTGAAGCTTTCTTT

clone_size: NA
d_call: TRBD1
cdr3_length: 14
j_call: TRBJ1-1
v_call: TRBV5-1
cdr3_aa: CASRSGQGLTEAFF
cdr3_nt: TGCGCCAGCAGATCTGGACAGGGGTTAACTGAAGCTTTCTTT

clone_size: NA
d_call: NA
cdr3_length: 15
j_call: TRBJ1-3
v_call: TRBV6-1
cdr3_aa: CASSDGQSSGNTIYF
cdr3_nt: TGTGCCAGCAGTGATGGACAGAGCTCTGGAAACACCATATATTTT

clone_size: NA
d_call: TRBD1
cdr3_length: 16
j_call: TRBJ1-1
v_call: TRBV5-1
cdr3_aa: CASSLGTGGTGTEAFF
cdr3_nt: TGCGCCAGCAGCCTCGGGACAGGGGGTACAGGGACTGAAGCTTTCTTT

clone_size: NA
d_call: TRBD2
cdr3_length: 15
j_call: TRBJ2-2
v_call: TRBV28
cdr3_aa: CASSPWTSATGELFF
cdr3_nt: TGTGCCAGCAGTCCCTGGACTAGTGCAACCGGGGAGCTGTTTTTT

clone_size: NA
d_call: NA
cdr3_length: 14
j_call: TRBJ2-7
v_call: TRBV5-6
cdr3_aa: CASSLAIGAYEQYF
cdr3_nt: TGTGCCAGCAGCTTGGCCATCGGAGCCTACGAGCAGTACTTC

clone_size: NA
d_call: NA
cdr3_length: 13
j_call: TRBJ1-1
v_call: TRBV30
cdr3_aa: CAWSFTGNTEAFF
cdr3_nt: TGTGCCTGGAGTTTCACGGGGAACACTGAAGCTTTCTTT

clone_size: NA
d_call: TRBD1
cdr3_length: 14
j_call: TRBJ1-2
v_call: TRBV29-1
cdr3_aa: CSAQLQGAWRGYTF
cdr3_nt: TGCAGCGCCCAACTACAGGGGGCGTGGAGGGGCTACACCTTC

clone_size: NA
d_call: NA
cdr3_length: 15
j_call: TRBJ1-2
v_call: TRBV5-1
cdr3_aa: CASSPRTGANYGYTF
cdr3_nt: TGCGCCAGCAGCCCGCGGACTGGAGCTAACTATGGCTACACCTTC

clone_size: NA
d_call: TRBD1
cdr3_length: 15
j_call: TRBJ1-2
v_call: TRBV30
cdr3_aa: CAWDPGQGLNYGYTF
cdr3_nt: TGTGCCTGGGATCCGGGACAGGGCTTAAACTATGGCTACACCTTC

clone_size: NA
d_call: NA
cdr3_length: 17
j_call: TRBJ2-3
v_call: TRBV21-1
cdr3_aa: CASSRPTSVISTDTQYF
cdr3_nt: TGTGCCAGCAGCAGACCAACTAGCGTAATTAGCACAGATACGCAGTATTTT

clone_size: NA
d_call: NA
cdr3_length: 11
j_call: TRBJ1-2
v_call: TRBV6-1
cdr3_aa: CASSDIYGYTF
cdr3_nt: TGTGCCAGCAGTGATATCTATGGCTACACCTTC

clone_size: NA
d_call: TRBD2
cdr3_length: 16
j_call: TRBJ2-1
v_call: TRBV30
cdr3_aa: CAWSVRPSGSYNEQFF
cdr3_nt: TGTGCCTGGAGTGTACGGCCTAGCGGCTCCTACAATGAGCAGTTCTTC

clone_size: NA
d_call: NA
cdr3_length: 16
j_call: TRBJ2-6
v_call: TRBV19
cdr3_aa: CASSILEGDGANVLTF
cdr3_nt: TGTGCCAGTAGTATTTTGGAGGGTGACGGGGCCAACGTCCTGACTTTC

clone_size: once
d_call: NA
cdr3_length: 11
j_call: TRBJ1-1
v_call: TRBV24-1
cdr3_aa: CATSARGEAFF
cdr3_nt: TGTGCCACCAGTGCACGGGGTGAAGCTTTCTTT

clone_size: few
d_call: TRBD1
cdr3_length: 14
j_call: TRBJ1-6
v_call: TRBV7-9
cdr3_aa: CASSSGTEASPLHF
cdr3_nt: TGTGCCAGCAGCTCCGGGACAGAGGCTTCACCCCTCCACTTT

clone_size: NA
d_call: NA
cdr3_length: 15
j_call: TRBJ1-4
v_call: TRBV9
cdr3_aa: CASSVEAGANEKLFF
cdr3_nt: TGTGCCAGCAGCGTAGAGGCAGGGGCTAATGAAAAACTGTTTTTT

clone_size: NA
d_call: NA
cdr3_length: 16
j_call: TRBJ2-3
v_call: TRBV21-1
cdr3_aa: CASSPWDRAVTDTQYF
cdr3_nt: TGTGCCAGCAGCCCCTGGGACAGGGCGGTCACAGATACGCAGTATTTT

clone_size: NA
d_call: TRBD1
cdr3_length: 16
j_call: TRBJ2-3
v_call: TRBV29-1
cdr3_aa: CSVEDRGQGAADTQYF
cdr3_nt: TGCAGCGTTGAAGATAGGGGACAGGGGGCAGCAGATACGCAGTATTTT

clone_size: NA
d_call: NA
cdr3_length: 14
j_call: TRBJ1-1
v_call: TRBV19
cdr3_aa: CASRTSGVYTEAFF
cdr3_nt: TGTGCCAGTAGGACCTCAGGGGTATACACTGAAGCTTTCTTT

clone_size: few
d_call: NA
cdr3_length: 16
j_call: TRBJ2-7
v_call: TRBV7-6
cdr3_aa: CASSYQQGQFHAEQYF
cdr3_nt: TGTGCCAGCAGCTACCAACAAGGACAGTTTCACGCCGAGCAGTACTTC

clone_size: NA
d_call: NA
cdr3_length: 11
j_call: TRBJ1-1
v_call: TRBV29-1
cdr3_aa: CSAENYTEAFF
cdr3_nt: TGCAGCGCCGAAAACTACACTGAAGCTTTCTTT

clone_size: NA
d_call: NA
cdr3_length: 15
j_call: TRBJ2-1
v_call: TRBV4-1
cdr3_aa: CASSQVLAGDDEQFF
cdr3_nt: TGCGCCAGCAGCCAAGTCCTAGCAGGGGACGATGAGCAGTTCTTC

clone_size: NA
d_call: NA
cdr3_length: 13
j_call: TRBJ1-5
v_call: TRBV29-1
cdr3_aa: CSPRDISNQPQHF
cdr3_nt: TGCAGCCCCCGGGACATTAGCAATCAGCCCCAGCATTTT

clone_size: NA
d_call: NA
cdr3_length: 11
j_call: TRBJ1-4
v_call: TRBV20-1
cdr3_aa: CSAALNEKLFF
cdr3_nt: TGCAGTGCTGCCCTAAATGAAAAACTGTTTTTT

clone_size: NA
d_call: TRBD2
cdr3_length: 16
j_call: TRBJ2-1
v_call: TRBV3-1/TRBV3-2
cdr3_aa: CASSLFGSGRLNEQFF
cdr3_nt: TGTGCCAGCAGCCTCTTTGGGAGCGGGAGACTCAATGAGCAGTTCTTC

clone_size: NA
d_call: TRBD1
cdr3_length: 17
j_call: TRBJ2-2
v_call: TRBV18
cdr3_aa: CASSPRQGARVTGELFF
cdr3_nt: TGTGCCAGCTCACCAAGGCAGGGGGCGCGGGTCACCGGGGAGCTGTTTTTT

clone_size: NA
d_call: NA
cdr3_length: 12
j_call: TRBJ2-1
v_call: TRBV14
cdr3_aa: CASSQVFYEQFF
cdr3_nt: TGTGCCAGCAGCCAAGTATTCTATGAGCAGTTCTTC

clone_size: NA
d_call: NA
cdr3_length: 15
j_call: TRBJ2-3
v_call: TRBV27
cdr3_aa: CASSSRTEVTDTQYF
cdr3_nt: TGTGCCAGCAGTTCACGGACAGAAGTCACAGATACGCAGTATTTT

clone_size: NA
d_call: NA
cdr3_length: 13
j_call: TRBJ2-5
v_call: TRBV25-1
cdr3_aa: CASSERGQETQYF
cdr3_nt: TGTGCCAGCAGTGAAAGGGGCCAAGAGACCCAGTACTTC

clone_size: NA
d_call: NA
cdr3_length: 15
j_call: TRBJ2-5
v_call: TRBV11-2
cdr3_aa: CASSFEIGGGETQYF
cdr3_nt: TGTGCCAGCAGCTTTGAGATTGGGGGCGGCGAGACCCAGTACTTC